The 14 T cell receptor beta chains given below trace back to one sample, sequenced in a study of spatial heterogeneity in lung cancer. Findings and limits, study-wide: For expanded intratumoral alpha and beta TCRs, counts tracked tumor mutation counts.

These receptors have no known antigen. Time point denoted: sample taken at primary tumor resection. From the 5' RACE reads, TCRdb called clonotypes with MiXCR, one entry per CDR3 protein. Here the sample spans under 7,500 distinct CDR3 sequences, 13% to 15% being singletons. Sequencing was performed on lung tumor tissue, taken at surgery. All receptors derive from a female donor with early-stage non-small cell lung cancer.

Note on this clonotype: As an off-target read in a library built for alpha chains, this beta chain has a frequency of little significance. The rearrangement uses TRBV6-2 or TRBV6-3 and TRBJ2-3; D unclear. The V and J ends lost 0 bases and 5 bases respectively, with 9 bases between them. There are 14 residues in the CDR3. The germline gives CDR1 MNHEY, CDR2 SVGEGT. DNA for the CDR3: TGTGCCAGCAGTTACTCGATGGCCGTAGATACGCAGTATTTT. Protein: CASSYSMAVDTQYF.

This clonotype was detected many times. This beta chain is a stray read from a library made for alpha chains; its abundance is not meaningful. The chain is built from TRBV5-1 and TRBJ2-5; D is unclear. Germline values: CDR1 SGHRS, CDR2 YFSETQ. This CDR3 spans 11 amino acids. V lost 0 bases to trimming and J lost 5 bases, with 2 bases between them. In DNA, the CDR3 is TGCGCCAGCAGCTTGGTGGAGACCCAGTACTTC. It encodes CASSLVETQYF.

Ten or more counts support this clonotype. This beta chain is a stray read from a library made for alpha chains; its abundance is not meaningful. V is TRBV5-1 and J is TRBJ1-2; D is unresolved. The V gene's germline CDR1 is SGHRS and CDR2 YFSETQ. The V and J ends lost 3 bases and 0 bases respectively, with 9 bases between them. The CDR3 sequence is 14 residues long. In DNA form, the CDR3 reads TGCGCCAGCAGCTCCCACCCCGCTAACTATGGCTACACCTTC. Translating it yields CASSSHPANYGYTF.

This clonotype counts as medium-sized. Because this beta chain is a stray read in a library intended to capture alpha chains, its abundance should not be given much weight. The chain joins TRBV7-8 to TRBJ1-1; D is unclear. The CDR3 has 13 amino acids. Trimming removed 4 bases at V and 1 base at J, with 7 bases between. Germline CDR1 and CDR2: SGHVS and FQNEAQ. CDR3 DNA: TGTGCCAGCAGCTGGGAACGGAACACTGAAGCTTTCTTT. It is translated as CASSWERNTEAFF.

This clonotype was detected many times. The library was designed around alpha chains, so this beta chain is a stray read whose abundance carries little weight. The CDR3 protein is CASSLVPPGPGKYEQYF. CDR3 DNA sequence: TGTGCCAGCAGCTTAGTACCGCCGGGACCCGGAAAATACGAGCAGTACTTC. The J gene is TRBJ2-7, the V gene TRBV7-6; D could derive from TRBD1 or TRBD2 (5 bases each). The V gene's germline CDR1 is SGHVS and CDR2 FNYEAQ. Trimming removed 1 base from V and 4 bases from J, with 20 bases in between. There are 17 residues in the CDR3.

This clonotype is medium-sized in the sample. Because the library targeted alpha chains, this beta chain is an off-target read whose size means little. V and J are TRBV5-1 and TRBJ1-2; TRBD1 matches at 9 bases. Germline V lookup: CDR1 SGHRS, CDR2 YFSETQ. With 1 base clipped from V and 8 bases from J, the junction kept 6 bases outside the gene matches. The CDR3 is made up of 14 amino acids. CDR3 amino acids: CASSLTGGWIGYTF. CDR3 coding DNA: TGCGCCAGCAGCTTGACAGGGGGCTGGATCGGCTACACCTTC.

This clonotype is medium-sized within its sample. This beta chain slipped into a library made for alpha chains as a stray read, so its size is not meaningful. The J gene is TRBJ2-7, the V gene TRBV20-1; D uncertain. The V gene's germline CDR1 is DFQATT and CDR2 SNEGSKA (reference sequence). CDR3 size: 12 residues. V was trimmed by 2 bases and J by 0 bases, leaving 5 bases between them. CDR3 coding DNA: TGCAGTGCTAGATTGAGCTCCTACGAGCAGTACTTC. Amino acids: CSARLSSYEQYF.

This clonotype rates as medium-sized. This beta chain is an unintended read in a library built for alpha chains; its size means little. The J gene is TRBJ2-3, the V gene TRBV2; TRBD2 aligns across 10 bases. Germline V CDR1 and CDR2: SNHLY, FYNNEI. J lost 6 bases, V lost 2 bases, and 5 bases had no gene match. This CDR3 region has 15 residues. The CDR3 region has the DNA TGTGCCAGCAGTGAATGGGCTAGCGGGGGTGATACGCAGTATTTT. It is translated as CASSEWASGGDTQYF. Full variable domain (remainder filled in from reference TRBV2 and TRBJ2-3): EPEVTQTPSHQVTQMGQEVILRCVPISNHLYFYWYRQILGQKVEFLVSFYNNEISEKSEIFDDQFSVERPDGSNFTLKIRSTKLEDSAMYFCASSEWASGGDTQYFGPGTRLTVL.

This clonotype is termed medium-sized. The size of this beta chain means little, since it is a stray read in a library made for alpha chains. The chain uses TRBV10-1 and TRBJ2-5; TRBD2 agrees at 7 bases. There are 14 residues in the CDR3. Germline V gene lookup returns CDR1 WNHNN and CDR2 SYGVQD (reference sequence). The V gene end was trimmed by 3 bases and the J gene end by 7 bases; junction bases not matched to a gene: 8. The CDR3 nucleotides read TGCGCCAGCAGTGAAGGCACTAGCGAGTGGACCCAGTACTTC. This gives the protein CASSEGTSEWTQYF.

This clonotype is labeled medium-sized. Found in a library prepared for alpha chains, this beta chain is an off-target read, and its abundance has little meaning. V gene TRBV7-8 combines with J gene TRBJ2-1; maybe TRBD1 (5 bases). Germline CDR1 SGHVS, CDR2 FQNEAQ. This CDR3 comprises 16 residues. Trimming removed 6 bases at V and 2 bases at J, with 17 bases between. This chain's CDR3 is CASRPTGAVTYNEQFF. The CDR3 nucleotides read TGTGCCAGCAGGCCTACAGGAGCTGTAACCTACAATGAGCAGTTCTTC.

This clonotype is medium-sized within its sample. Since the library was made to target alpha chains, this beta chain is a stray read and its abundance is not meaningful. For the CDR3, the DNA is TGTGCCACCAGCGGAAGGGGGTCGACTAACTATGGCTACACCTTC. Residues: CATSGRGSTNYGYTF. V and J are TRBV15 and TRBJ1-2; tentative D call: TRBD1 (6 bases). V was cut by 5 bases and J by 0 bases, with 13 bases left in between. The CDR3 consists of 15 residues. Germline V CDR1 and CDR2: LNHNV, YYDKDF (reference sequence). The entire variable domain, with the rest obtained from reference TRBV15 and TRBJ1-2, is as follows: DAMVIQNPRYQVTQFGKPVTLSCSQTLNHNVMYWYQQKSSQAPKLLFHYYDKDFNNEADTPDNFQSRRPNTSFCFLDIRSPGLGDTAMYLCATSGRGSTNYGYTFGSGTRLTVV.

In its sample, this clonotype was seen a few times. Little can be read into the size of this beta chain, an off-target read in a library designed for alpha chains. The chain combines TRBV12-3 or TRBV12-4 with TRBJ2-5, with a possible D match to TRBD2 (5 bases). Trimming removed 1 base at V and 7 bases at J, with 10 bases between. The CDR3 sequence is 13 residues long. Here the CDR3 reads CASSLGGSGTQYF. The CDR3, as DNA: TGTGCCAGCAGTTTAGGAGGGTCGGGGACCCAGTACTTC.

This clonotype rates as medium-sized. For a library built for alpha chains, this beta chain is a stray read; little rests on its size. The CDR3 DNA sequence: TGTGCCAGCAGTACAGGGACGTCGCGGGCCAATGAGCAGTTCTTC. It codes for CASSTGTSRANEQFF. The chain carries TRBV7-8 and TRBJ2-1, with a tentative D call TRBD1 (6 bases). The V end was cut by 6 bases, the J end by 6 bases, with 18 bases between. CDR1 is SGHVS, CDR2 FQNEAQ, per germline. The CDR3 totals 15 residues. Full variable domain (outside the CDR3, taken from reference TRBV7-8 and TRBJ2-1): GAGVSQSPRYKVAKRGQDVALRCDPISGHVSLFWYQQALGQGPEFLTYFQNEAQLDKSGLPSDRFFAERPEGSVSTLKIQRTQQEDSAVYLCASSTGTSRANEQFFGPGTRLTVL.

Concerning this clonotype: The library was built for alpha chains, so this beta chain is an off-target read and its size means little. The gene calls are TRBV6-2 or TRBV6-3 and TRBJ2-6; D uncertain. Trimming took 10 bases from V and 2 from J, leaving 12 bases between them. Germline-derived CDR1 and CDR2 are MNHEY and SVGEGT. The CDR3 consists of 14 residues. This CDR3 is CATVEGTGANVLTF. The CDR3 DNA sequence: TGTGCCACCGTAGAAGGTACTGGGGCCAACGTCCTGACTTTC.